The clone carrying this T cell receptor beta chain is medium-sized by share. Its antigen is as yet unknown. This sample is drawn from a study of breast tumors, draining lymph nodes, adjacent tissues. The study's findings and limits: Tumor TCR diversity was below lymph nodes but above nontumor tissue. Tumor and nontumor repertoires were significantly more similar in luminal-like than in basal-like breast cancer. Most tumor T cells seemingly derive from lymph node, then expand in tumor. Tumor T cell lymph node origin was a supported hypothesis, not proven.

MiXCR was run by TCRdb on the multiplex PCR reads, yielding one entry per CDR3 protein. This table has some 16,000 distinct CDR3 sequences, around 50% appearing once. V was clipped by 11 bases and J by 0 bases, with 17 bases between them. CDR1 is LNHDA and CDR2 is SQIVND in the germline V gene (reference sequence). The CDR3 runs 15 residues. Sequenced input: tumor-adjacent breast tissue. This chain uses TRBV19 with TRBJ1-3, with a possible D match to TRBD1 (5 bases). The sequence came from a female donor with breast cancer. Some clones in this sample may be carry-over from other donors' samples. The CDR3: CALPWGSSSGNTIYF. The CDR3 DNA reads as TGTGCCCTACCTTGGGGGTCGAGCTCTGGAAACACCATATATTTT.